The 25 T cell receptor beta chains given below trace back to one sample, sequenced in a study of blood T cells in healthy people across ages. A sample-barcoded 5' primer and a J-beta primer mix were used in a second PCR of about 7 to 11 cycles. TCRdb reanalysed the 5' RACE reads using MiXCR and keeps one entry per CDR3 protein. The sample yields around 1,500,000 distinct CDR3 sequences, 28% seen once. Sequencing was performed on blood. The origin of the receptors is a woman in her 30s in good health.

This clonotype was found many times. The chain has TRBV24-1 and TRBJ2-5; 8 nucleotides agree with TRBD2. V lost 1 base and J lost 5; bases outside the gene matches: 14. CDR1 is KGHDR, CDR2 SFDVKD, per germline. This CDR3 has 18 amino acids. The CDR3 here is CATSDLGLGAPGGETQYF. CDR3 in DNA: TGTGCCACCAGTGATTTAGGACTAGGGGCCCCGGGAGGGGAGACCCAGTACTTC.

This clonotype was picked up a small number of times. V usage is TRBV12-3 or TRBV12-4 and J usage is TRBJ1-5; 7 bases match TRBD1. Trimming removed 6 bases from V and 7 bases from J; junction bases left unmatched: 9. The CDR3 extends over 14 amino acids. This CDR3 reads CASSSATGEQPQHF. The DNA for the CDR3 is TGTGCCAGCAGCTCCGCTACAGGGGAACAGCCCCAGCATTTT.

The chain joins TRBV7-6 to TRBJ2-1; 13 bases map to TRBD2. Losses at the gene ends were 5 bases for V and 6 bases for J; bases not matched to a gene: 7. CDR3 length equals 16 residues. The germline CDR1 and CDR2 sequences are SGHVS and FNYEAQ. CDR3 loop: CASSAGLAGAFNEQFF. CDR3 nucleotides: TGTGCCAGCAGCGCCGGACTAGCGGGAGCCTTCAATGAGCAGTTCTTC.

This clonotype turned up a few times. The genes are TRBV7-2 and TRBJ2-3; 14 bases map to TRBD2. Germline-derived CDR1 and CDR2 are SGHTA and FQGNSA. This CDR3 is built from 17 residues. Trimming took 2 bases from V and 3 from J; bases not matched to a gene: 4. The CDR3 coding sequence is TGTGCCAGCAGCTTACAGACTAGCGGGAGGGGGACAGATACGCAGTATTTT. It translates to CASSLQTSGRGTDTQYF.

This clonotype was counted between two and nine times. The J gene is TRBJ1-2, the V gene TRBV19; no clear D. The CDR3 consists of 11 residues. The germline V and J ends were trimmed by 7 bases and 2 bases, with 5 bases remaining between them. CDR1 LNHDA and CDR2 SQIVND come from the germline V gene (reference sequence). This CDR3 is CASMGNYGYTF. CDR3 DNA: TGTGCCAGTATGGGGAACTATGGCTACACCTTC.

The sample holds many counts of this clonotype. The chain combines TRBV6-5 with TRBJ2-5, with D maybe TRBD1 (5 bases). Germline V gives CDR1 MNHEY, CDR2 SVGAGI. This CDR3 has 13 residues. V was trimmed by 0 bases and J by 7 bases, leaving 9 bases between them. CDR3 in amino acids: CASSYSPTGTQYF. The CDR3 coding sequence is TGTGCCAGCAGTTACTCTCCCACAGGGACCCAGTACTTC.

V and J are TRBV6-2 or TRBV6-3 and TRBJ2-1; a weak D match, TRBD2 (6 bases). V was shortened by 0 bases and J by 2 bases, with 14 bases between the two germline ends. There are 17 residues in the CDR3. Germline CDR1 and CDR2: MNHEY and SVGEGT. The DNA for the CDR3 is TGTGCCAGCAGTTACTCGAGGACTACCGAAACCTACAATGAGCAGTTCTTC. Protein sequence: CASSYSRTTETYNEQFF.

This rearrangement joins TRBV12-3 or TRBV12-4 to TRBJ1-2; D might be TRBD1 (6 bases). CDR3 length: 14 amino acids. Trimming removed 5 bases from V and 1 base from J, with 11 bases in between. The chain's CDR3 is CASSPGQFNYGYTF. CDR3 coding DNA: TGTGCCAGCAGTCCCGGACAGTTTAACTATGGCTACACCTTC.

The gene calls are TRBV7-3 and TRBJ2-3, with a tentative D call TRBD2 (6 bases). The CDR3 covers 16 residues. Trimming stripped 2 bases from V and 4 bases from J, with 16 bases between. Germline CDR1 and CDR2: SGHTA and FQGTGA. The CDR3 bases are TGTGCCAGCAGCTTAGGTAGCCTAGCGAGCTCAGATACGCAGTATTTT. It yields the protein CASSLGSLASSDTQYF.

This clonotype was detected a few times. This may come from a read error, since a much larger clone is one base off. The chain recombines TRBV15 with TRBJ2-7, with D uncertain. V was clipped by 0 bases and J by 3 bases, with 9 bases between them. The CDR3 has 14 amino acids. Germline CDR1 is LNHNV and CDR2 is YYDKDF (reference sequence). CDR3 nucleotide sequence: TGTGCCACCAGCAGAGATCTTTTTAGCTACGAGCAGTACTTC. Its translation: CATSRDLFSYEQYF.

V is TRBV20-1 and J is TRBJ2-7; TRBD2 matches 8 bases. Germline V gene data show CDR1 as DFQATT and CDR2 as SNEGSKA (reference sequence). CDR3 length: 15 residues. Trimming removed 6 bases from V and 3 bases from J; junction bases left unmatched: 13. The CDR3 sequence is CSATKAGAGIYEQYF. In DNA form, the CDR3 reads TGCAGTGCCACCAAAGCGGGAGCAGGGATCTACGAGCAGTACTTC.

This clonotype was recorded many times. The rearrangement joins TRBV7-2 to TRBJ2-5, with 8 bases identical to TRBD2. Germline V gene lookup returns CDR1 SGHTA and CDR2 FQGNSA. CDR3 length: 15 amino acids. After removal of 3 bases from V and 5 bases from J, the junction contained 8 bases not matched to a gene. In nucleotides, the CDR3 is TGTGCCAGCAGCTTTGGAGCGGGAGATGCTGAGACCCAGTACTTC. This encodes CASSFGAGDAETQYF.

The chain carries TRBV20-1 and TRBJ1-5; possible D gene TRBD1, 6 bases. Trimming pared 0 bases from V and 4 bases from J, leaving 10 bases between. This CDR3 has 14 amino acids. From germline, CDR1 is DFQATT and CDR2 SNEGSKA (reference sequence). The CDR3 coding sequence is TGCAGTGCTAGAGAGGTAGGGGGAAATCAGCCCCAGCATTTT. As protein: CSAREVGGNQPQHF.

The chain is built from TRBV6-5 and TRBJ1-1; tentative D call: TRBD1 (5 bases). V lost 6 bases and J lost 6, with 20 bases in between. CDR3 length: 15 amino acids. Per germline, CDR1 MNHEY and CDR2 SVGAGI. CDR3: CASRPTPWGYAEAFF. CDR3 nucleotides: TGTGCCAGCAGGCCAACCCCGTGGGGGTACGCTGAAGCTTTCTTT.

V usage is TRBV25-1 and J usage is TRBJ2-4; a weak D match, TRBD2 (5 bases). Trimming removed 1 base at V and 13 bases at J, with 26 bases between. The length of the CDR3 is 17 residues. Per germline, CDR1 MGHDK and CDR2 SYGVNS. The CDR3 loop reads CASSESGSGPTGNEQYF. CDR3 in DNA: TGTGCCAGCAGTGAATCCGGATCGGGCCCCACGGGGAATGAGCAGTACTTC.

This clonotype was observed a few times. One end of the junction does not line up with germline, which may come from a read error. J is TRBJ2-1 and V is TRBV7-9; TRBD2 matches 7 bases. Germline CDR1 is SEHNR and CDR2 is FQNEAQ (reference sequence). This CDR3 has 11 residues. DNA of the CDR3: TGTTCCAGCAGCCCTCAGCGGGACCAGTTCTTC. It translates to CSSSPQRDQFF. The variable domain in full, completed from reference TRBV7-9 and TRBJ2-1, reads DTGVSQNPRHKITKRGQNVTFRCDPISEHNRLYWYRQTLGQGPEFLTYFQNEAQLEKSRLLSDRFSAERPKGSFSTLEIQRTEQGDSAMYLCSSSPQRDQFFGPGTRLTVL.

V and J are TRBV9 and TRBJ2-4; 8 bases map to TRBD2. The CDR3 totals 14 residues. The V gene end was trimmed by 8 bases and the J gene end by 4 bases; junction bases not matched to a gene: 8. Per the germline V gene, CDR1 is SGDLS and CDR2 is YYNGEE. CDR3 sequence: CARGERERKNIQYF. As DNA, the CDR3 is TGTGCCAGGGGAGAGCGGGAGCGGAAAAACATTCAGTACTTC.

This clonotype was seen only a few times. V and J are TRBV6-6 and TRBJ1-2; 7 positions agree with TRBD1. V was pared by 4 bases and J by 3 bases, with 14 bases of the junction left unmatched. This CDR3 is 17 amino acids long. Germline-derived CDR1 and CDR2 are MNHNY and SVGAGI (reference sequence). The CDR3 protein is CASSSLSGQRPHYGYTF. As DNA, the CDR3 is TGTGCCAGCAGTTCTCTCTCGGGACAGCGACCCCACTATGGCTACACCTTC.

This clonotype occurred a few times. This chain joins TRBV30 and TRBJ1-2, with 8 bases that match TRBD1. The germline V gene encodes CDR1 GTSNPN and CDR2 SVGIG (reference sequence). J gave up 2 bases and V 3 bases, and 5 bases lay outside the gene matches. The CDR3 totals 14 residues. Here the CDR3 reads CAWRLQGGNYGYTF. The CDR3 DNA sequence: TGTGCCTGGAGGTTACAGGGGGGCAACTATGGCTACACCTTC. Complete variable domain (other parts from reference TRBV30 and TRBJ1-2): SQTIHQWPATLVQPVGSPLSLECTVEGTSNPNLYWYRQAAGRGLQLLFYSVGIGQISSEVPQNLSASRPQDRQFILSSKKLLLSDSGFYLCAWRLQGGNYGYTFGSGTRLTVV.

This chain joins TRBV5-5 and TRBJ2-3, with 8 bases lining up with TRBD2. CDR1 SGHKS and CDR2 YYEKEE come from the germline V gene (reference sequence). The CDR3 sequence is 16 residues long. The junction had 7 bases not matched to a gene; V was cut back by 4 bases and J by 0 bases. The CDR3 bases are TGTGCCAGCAGCCGGGGGGGCGGGGCTAGCACAGATACGCAGTATTTT. Its protein is CASSRGGGASTDTQYF.

V is TRBV20-1 and J is TRBJ1-1; D gene ambiguous. The CDR3 contains 12 residues. V was shortened by 4 bases and J by 4 bases, with 10 bases between the two germline ends. Germline V gives CDR1 DFQATT, CDR2 SNEGSKA (reference sequence). This CDR3 is CSAKESVTEAFF. DNA of the CDR3: TGCAGTGCTAAAGAGAGTGTCACTGAAGCTTTCTTT.

Details on this clonotype: A much larger clone differs from this one at a single base, so this may be a read error. V is TRBV10-3 and J is TRBJ2-5; perhaps TRBD2 as D (6 bases). The CDR3 is made up of 16 amino acids. Germline V gene data show CDR1 as ENHRY and CDR2 as SYGVKD. V was shortened by 0 bases and J by 7 bases, with 18 bases between the two germline ends. CDR3 residues: CAISESGTASGGTQYF. CDR3 sequence (DNA): TGTGCCATCAGTGAGTCTGGGACGGCCTCCGGGGGGACCCAGTACTTC.

The DNA of the CDR3 is TGTGCCAGCAGCTTAGGTGCGGGGGTTGTGGGTTATCAGCCCCAGCATTTT. Translation gives CASSLGAGVVGYQPQHF. The rearrangement links TRBV11-2 to TRBJ1-5; D is possibly TRBD1 (5 bases). The CDR3 has 17 residues. Germline V gene data show CDR1 as SGHAT and CDR2 as FQNNGV. V was cut by 1 base and J by 5 bases, with 18 bases left in between.

V usage is TRBV12-3 or TRBV12-4 and J usage is TRBJ2-2; a possible D gene is TRBD2 (6 bases). The length of the CDR3 is 15 residues. The V end was cut by 8 bases, the J end by 1 base, with 14 bases between. The CDR3 is CASRALAWNTGELFF. The CDR3 region has the DNA TGTGCCAGCCGAGCCCTAGCGTGGAACACCGGGGAGCTGTTTTTT.

This rearrangement joins TRBV3-1 to TRBJ1-2, with TRBD1 matching over 8 bases. This CDR3 is built from 15 residues. Germline-derived CDR1 and CDR2 are LGHDT and YNNKEL (reference sequence). V dropped 3 bases and J dropped 7; count of bases not matched to a gene: 10. CDR3: CASSHLRTGTAGYTF. In DNA, the CDR3 is TGTGCCAGCAGCCATTTGAGGACAGGGACGGCTGGCTACACCTTC. Drawing the rest from reference TRBV3-1 and TRBJ1-2, the complete variable domain is DTAVSQTPKYLVTQMGNDKSIKCEQNLGHDTMYWYKQDSKKFLKIMFSYNNKELIINETVPNRFSPKSPDKAHLNLHINSLELGDSAVYFCASSHLRTGTAGYTFGSGTRLTVV.